Only a few counts were recorded for the clone carrying this T cell receptor beta chain. This record belongs to a study of CD8 T cells in ankylosing spondylitis. TCRdb re-called the 5' RACE reads through MiXCR, storing one row per CDR3 protein. This repertoire shows about 240,000 distinct CDR3 sequences, around 7.8% found once; its top ten account for 6.8%. The CDR3 sequence is 16 residues long. The V gene end was trimmed by 0 bases and the J gene end by 11 bases; junction bases not matched to a gene: 11. Germline loops: CDR1 SGHNT, CDR2 YYREEE (reference sequence). V and J are TRBV5-4 and TRBJ1-6; 7 bases align to TRBD1. Sequenced material: blood, either unsorted or a sorted T cell fraction (not recorded which). The sequence derives from a male donor with ankylosing spondylitis or in good health (not recorded which). CDR3 region: CASSLAGQRPSPPLHF. The CDR3, as DNA: TGTGCCAGCAGCTTGGCGGGACAGAGACCCAGTCCACCCCTCCACTTT.